This T cell receptor (beta chain) was obtained from a study of blood T cell repertoires in COVID-19 (dated by TCRdb to the early 2020s). A note on the overall study: Collaborator samples came from the United States, Italy and Spain and covered acute and convalescent phases of COVID-19. The prospective study material was composed of cDNA or gDNA derived from T cells, B-cell-depleted T cells, or PBMCs. Deeply sampled blood TCRbeta repertoires from subjects exposed to, actively infected with, or recovered from COVID-19 were included in the dataset. The repertoires were released in a freely available public database meant as a resource for research on the immune response to SARS-CoV-2. The samples were drawn from the first 160 participants of the ongoing ImmuneRACE study and from 950 to 1,500 subjects provided by 6 global collaborators. A de-identified subject ID, COVID-19 status, age in years and sex were almost always included in the sample metadata. Where available, HLA class I and class II types were obtained from metadata supplied by the sample provider rather than from assay-based typing. General findings and caveats noted by the study authors: The amount of clinical and demographic metadata varied by source and participant and was provided uncurated.

Details on this clone: Its binding antigen is unknown. The sample holds no much larger clone one base away, and base qualities are not on file.

TCRbeta CDR3 regions were amplified from genomic DNA by means of the immunoSEQ Assay, a bias-controlled multiplex PCR. The paper's processing steps were these. Nucleated cell counts per sample were estimated from amplification of reference gene primers within the assay. To quantify the absolute abundance of each unique TCRbeta CDR3 rearrangement, sequence reads were collapsed and filtered. For each sample, productive Simpson clonality was calculated by taking the square root of Simpson's diversity index across productive rearrangements. This is the immuneACCESS table as TCRdb keeps it, with only in-frame sequences that have V and J called. A part of the clones is gone; compared with another copy, unresolved V genes explain less than half, and the rest is unexplained. That table supplies the V and J calls and clone size; D and trimming were determined from the DNA. Within this sample are approximately 450,000 clones, with 87% of them counted one time only. Approximately 2% of the sample is taken by the ten largest.

Enrolling through a virtual design, the prospective study's participants ranged in age from roughly 18 to 100 years and lived across about two dozen United States geographic areas. Cohort assignment in the prospective study relied on participant-reported clinical history from a screening survey and a study questionnaire. Each participant in the prospective study had whole blood, serum and a nasopharyngeal or oropharyngeal swab collected by mobile phlebotomists. Over an approximately 2-month period, participants in the prospective study had the option of providing additional blood draws and questionnaires. Before DNA extraction, blood samples from the prospective study were shipped at room temperature or frozen. The CDR3, cysteine through phenylalanine, is 15 amino acids long. The kept DNA is CDR3 alone, 45 bases in frame from the first base. For this chain, trimming is 3 bases at the V end and 9 bases at the J end, and the number of junction bases without a gene match is 6. The germline V gene (reference sequence) sets CDR1 to MNHEY and CDR2 to SMNVEV.

Sequences were obtained from PBMCs or T cells enriched from blood (not recorded which). The TCR was taken from a woman under 30 with acute COVID-19. The V gene is TRBV27 and the J gene is TRBJ2-2; 11 central nucleotides agree with TRBD2. For the CDR3, the sequence is CASSLTSGTPRELFF. The nucleotide sequence reads TGTGCCAGCAGTTTGACTAGCGGGACCCCCCGGGAGCTGTTTTTT.